Listed below are T cell receptor beta chains from one sample, sequenced in a study of spatial heterogeneity in lung cancer. Via MiXCR, TCRdb re-called the 5' RACE reads, giving one row per CDR3 protein. The sample shows 36,000 or so distinct CDR3 sequences, approximately 5.2% of them seen only once. This sample comprised PBMCs, obtained at surgery. These receptors originate from a female donor with early-stage non-small cell lung cancer. Each CDR3 is given with its conserved first and last residue. The order of the fields is clone size, D gene, J gene, V gene, CDR3 DNA, CDR3 protein. The D gene is left open where the match is weak. Not every row has a clone size; where given, it reads once, few, many or a size class.

abundance: medium-sized; d_gene: NA; j_gene: TRBJ2-2; v_gene: TRBV4-3; CDR3nt: TGCGCCAGCAGCCGTCGCCCTAACACCGGGGAGCTGTTTTTT; CDR3aa: CASSRRPNTGELFF
abundance: few; d_gene: TRBD2; j_gene: TRBJ2-1; v_gene: TRBV4-2; CDR3nt: TGTGCCAGCAGCCAAGTAAGAGCGGGACTAAATGCCGATGAGCAGTTCTTC; CDR3aa: CASSQVRAGLNADEQFF
abundance: many; d_gene: NA; j_gene: TRBJ2-3; v_gene: TRBV12-3/TRBV12-4; CDR3nt: TGTGCCAGCAGTTTCCAGGACAGCCAAGATACGCAGTATTTT; CDR3aa: CASSFQDSQDTQYF
abundance: NA; d_gene: NA; j_gene: TRBJ2-2; v_gene: TRBV11-2; CDR3nt: TGTGCCAGCAGCCCCGGCGTCACCGGGGAGCTGTTTTTT; CDR3aa: CASSPGVTGELFF
abundance: many; d_gene: NA; j_gene: TRBJ1-2; v_gene: TRBV3-1; CDR3nt: TGTGCCAGCAGCCAAGATCCTGGTGACCGGTATGGCTACACCTTC; CDR3aa: CASSQDPGDRYGYTF
abundance: many; d_gene: NA; j_gene: TRBJ2-2; v_gene: TRBV20-1; CDR3nt: TGCAGTGCTAGTGGACAGATCACCGGGGAGCTGTTTTTT; CDR3aa: CSASGQITGELFF
abundance: NA; d_gene: TRBD2; j_gene: TRBJ2-7; v_gene: TRBV27; CDR3nt: TGTGCCAGCAGTTTCGGAGCGGGAACCTACGAGCAGTACTTC; CDR3aa: CASSFGAGTYEQYF
abundance: many; d_gene: NA; j_gene: TRBJ2-1; v_gene: TRBV5-1; CDR3nt: TGCGCCAGCAGCCCCGGGTGGGGGGCTACGACGAATGAGCAGTTCTTC; CDR3aa: CASSPGWGATTNEQFF
abundance: many; d_gene: TRBD2; j_gene: TRBJ2-7; v_gene: TRBV2; CDR3nt: TGTGCCAGCAGTGAAGCGGGAGGGGCCGACTACGAGCAGTACTTC; CDR3aa: CASSEAGGADYEQYF
abundance: many; d_gene: NA; j_gene: TRBJ2-5; v_gene: TRBV11-2; CDR3nt: TGTGCCAGCCGCTGGACAGAATGGCAAGAGACCCAGTACTTC; CDR3aa: CASRWTEWQETQYF
abundance: many; d_gene: TRBD1; j_gene: TRBJ1-2; v_gene: TRBV7-9; CDR3nt: TGTGCCAGCAACGACAGGGACTATGGCTACACCTTC; CDR3aa: CASNDRDYGYTF
abundance: many; d_gene: TRBD1; j_gene: TRBJ2-3; v_gene: TRBV2; CDR3nt: TGTGCCAGCAGTGACGACAGGGGTGATACGCAGTATTTT; CDR3aa: CASSDDRGDTQYF
abundance: many; d_gene: NA; j_gene: TRBJ2-1; v_gene: TRBV28; CDR3nt: TGTGCCAGCAGTTTTAGGGGGTTTAATGAGCAGTTCTTC; CDR3aa: CASSFRGFNEQFF
abundance: many; d_gene: NA; j_gene: TRBJ2-1; v_gene: TRBV7-3; CDR3nt: TGTGCCAGCAGCTTGGTAGTTAGCTCCTACAATGAGCAGTTCTTC; CDR3aa: CASSLVVSSYNEQFF
abundance: many; d_gene: NA; j_gene: TRBJ2-5; v_gene: TRBV2; CDR3nt: TGTGCCAGCAGGCTGCCCGGGACGCCCAAAGAGACCCAGTACTTC; CDR3aa: CASRLPGTPKETQYF
abundance: many; d_gene: NA; j_gene: TRBJ2-2; v_gene: TRBV7-2; CDR3nt: TGTGCCAGCAGCTTAGAAGCGCTAATTCACGGGGAGCTGTTTTTT; CDR3aa: CASSLEALIHGELFF
abundance: many; d_gene: TRBD1; j_gene: TRBJ1-1; v_gene: TRBV7-3; CDR3nt: TGTGCCAGCAGCTTGGGGCAGGGGGCAAAGGAAGCTTTCTTT; CDR3aa: CASSLGQGAKEAFF
abundance: many; d_gene: NA; j_gene: TRBJ1-2; v_gene: TRBV5-4; CDR3nt: TGTGCCAGCAGCTTGGAGGCAGACTATGGCTACACCTTC; CDR3aa: CASSLEADYGYTF